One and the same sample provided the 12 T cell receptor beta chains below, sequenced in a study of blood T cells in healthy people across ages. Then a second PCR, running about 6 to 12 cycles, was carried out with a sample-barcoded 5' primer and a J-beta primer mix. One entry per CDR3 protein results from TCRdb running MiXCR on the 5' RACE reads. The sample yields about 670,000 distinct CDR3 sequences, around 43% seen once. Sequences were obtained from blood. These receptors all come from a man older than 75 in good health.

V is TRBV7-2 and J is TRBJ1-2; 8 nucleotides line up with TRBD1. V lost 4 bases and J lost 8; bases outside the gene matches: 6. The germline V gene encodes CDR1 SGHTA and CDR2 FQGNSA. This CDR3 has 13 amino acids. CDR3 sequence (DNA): TGTGCCAGCAGCTCGGACAGGGCAGGGGGCTACACCTTC. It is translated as CASSSDRAGGYTF.

CDR3 DNA: TGTGCCAGCAGTGTAATAGCTCGGTGGGAGCAGTACTTC. It yields the protein CASSVIARWEQYF. The chain carries TRBV6-2 or TRBV6-3 and TRBJ2-7, with D unresolved. Germline V gene lookup returns CDR1 MNHEY and CDR2 SVGEGT. The CDR3 is made up of 13 amino acids. Trimming took 5 bases from V and 7 from J, leaving 15 bases between them.

The CDR3 region is CSARETANEQFF. The CDR3 bases are TGCAGTGCTAGAGAAACAGCCAACGAGCAGTTCTTC. The chain combines TRBV20-1 with TRBJ2-1; D is ambiguous. Germline CDR1 is DFQATT and CDR2 is SNEGSKA (reference sequence). V was pared by 0 bases and J by 10 bases, with 10 bases between. The CDR3 is 12 amino acids.

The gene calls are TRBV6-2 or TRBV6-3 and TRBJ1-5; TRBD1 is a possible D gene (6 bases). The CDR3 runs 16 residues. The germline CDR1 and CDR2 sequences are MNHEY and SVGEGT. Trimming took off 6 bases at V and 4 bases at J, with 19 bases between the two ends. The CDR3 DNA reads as TGTGCCAGCAGAGCGAATTACGGGACATCAAATCAGCCCCAGCATTTT. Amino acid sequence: CASRANYGTSNQPQHF.

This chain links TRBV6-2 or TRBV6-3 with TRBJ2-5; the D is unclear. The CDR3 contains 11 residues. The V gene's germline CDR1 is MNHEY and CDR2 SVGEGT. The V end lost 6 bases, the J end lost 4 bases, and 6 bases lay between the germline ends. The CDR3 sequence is CASSHTETQYF. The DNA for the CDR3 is TGTGCCAGCAGCCACACAGAGACCCAGTACTTC.

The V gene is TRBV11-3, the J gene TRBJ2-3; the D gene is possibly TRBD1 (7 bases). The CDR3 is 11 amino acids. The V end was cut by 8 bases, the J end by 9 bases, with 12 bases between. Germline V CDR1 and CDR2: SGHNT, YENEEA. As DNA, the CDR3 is TGTGCCAGCGGCCAGGGGGGAACGCAGTATTTT. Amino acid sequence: CASGQGGTQYF.

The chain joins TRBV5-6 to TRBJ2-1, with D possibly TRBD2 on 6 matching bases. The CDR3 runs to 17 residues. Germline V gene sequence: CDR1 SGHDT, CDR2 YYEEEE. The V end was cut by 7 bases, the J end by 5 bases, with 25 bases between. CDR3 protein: CASGLPPRVADNNEQFF. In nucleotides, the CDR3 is TGTGCCAGCGGCCTCCCCCCAAGGGTAGCGGATAACAATGAGCAGTTCTTC.

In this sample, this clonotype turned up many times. CDR3 protein: CAIRYSGTAYEQYF. The CDR3 nucleotides read TGTGCCATCAGGTATAGCGGGACCGCCTACGAGCAGTACTTC. V usage is TRBV10-3 and J usage is TRBJ2-7; 8 bases are a match to TRBD2. V gave up 6 bases and J gave up 2 bases; unmatched junction bases: 6. The CDR3 totals 14 residues. Germline-derived CDR1 and CDR2 are ENHRY and SYGVKD.

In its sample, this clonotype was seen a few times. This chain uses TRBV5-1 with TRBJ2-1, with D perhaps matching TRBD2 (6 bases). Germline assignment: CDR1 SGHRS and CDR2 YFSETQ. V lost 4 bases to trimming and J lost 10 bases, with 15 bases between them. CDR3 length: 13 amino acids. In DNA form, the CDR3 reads TGCGCCAGCAGCCTGTCCGTACGGGGGGAGCAGTTCTTC. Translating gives CASSLSVRGEQFF.

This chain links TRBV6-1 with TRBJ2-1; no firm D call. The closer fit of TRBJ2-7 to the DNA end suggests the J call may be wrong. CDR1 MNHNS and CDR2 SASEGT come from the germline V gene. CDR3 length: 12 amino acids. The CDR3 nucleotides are TGTGCCAGCAGACCCTCCTACAATGAGCAGTACTTC. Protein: CASRPSYNEQYF.

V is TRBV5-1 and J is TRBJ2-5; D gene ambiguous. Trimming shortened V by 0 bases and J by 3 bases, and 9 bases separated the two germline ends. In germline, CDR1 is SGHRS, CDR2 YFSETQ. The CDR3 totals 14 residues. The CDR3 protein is CASSLDPREETQYF. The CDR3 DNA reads TGCGCCAGCAGCTTGGACCCTAGGGAAGAGACCCAGTACTTC.

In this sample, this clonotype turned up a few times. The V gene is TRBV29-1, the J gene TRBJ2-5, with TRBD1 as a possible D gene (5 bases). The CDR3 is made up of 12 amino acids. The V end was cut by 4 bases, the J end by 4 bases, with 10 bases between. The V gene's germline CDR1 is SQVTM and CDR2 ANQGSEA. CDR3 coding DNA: TGCAGCGTTGGGTTGGGGCGAGAGACCCAGTACTTC. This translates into CSVGLGRETQYF.